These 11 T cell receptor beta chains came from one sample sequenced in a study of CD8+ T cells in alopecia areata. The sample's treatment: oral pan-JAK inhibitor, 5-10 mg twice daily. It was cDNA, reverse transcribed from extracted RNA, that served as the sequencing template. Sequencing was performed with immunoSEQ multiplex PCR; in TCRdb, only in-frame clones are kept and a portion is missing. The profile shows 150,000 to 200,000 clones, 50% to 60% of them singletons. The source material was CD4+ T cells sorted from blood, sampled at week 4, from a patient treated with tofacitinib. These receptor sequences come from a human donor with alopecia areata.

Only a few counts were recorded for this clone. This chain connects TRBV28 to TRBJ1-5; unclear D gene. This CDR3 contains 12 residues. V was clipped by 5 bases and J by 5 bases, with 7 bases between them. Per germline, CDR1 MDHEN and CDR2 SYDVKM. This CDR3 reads CASSPIDQPQHF. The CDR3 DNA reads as TGTGCCAGCAGTCCGATTGATCAGCCCCAGCATTTT.

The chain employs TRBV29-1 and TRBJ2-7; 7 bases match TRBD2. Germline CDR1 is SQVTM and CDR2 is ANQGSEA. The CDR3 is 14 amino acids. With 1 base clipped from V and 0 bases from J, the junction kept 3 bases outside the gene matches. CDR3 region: CSVEGEGSSYEQYF. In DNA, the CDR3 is TGCAGCGTTGAAGGGGAGGGGTCCTCCTACGAGCAGTACTTC.

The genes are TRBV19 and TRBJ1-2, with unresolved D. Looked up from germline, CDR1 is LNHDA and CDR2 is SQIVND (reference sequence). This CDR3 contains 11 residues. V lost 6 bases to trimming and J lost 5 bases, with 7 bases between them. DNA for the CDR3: TGTGCCAGTAGGGCCGGTTATGGCTACACCTTC. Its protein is CASRAGYGYTF. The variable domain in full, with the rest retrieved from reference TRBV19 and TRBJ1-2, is DGGITQSPKYLFRKEGQNVTLSCEQNLNHDAMYWYRQDPGQGLRLIYYSQIVNDFQKGDIAEGYSVSREKKESFPLTVTSAQKNPTAFYLCASRAGYGYTFGSGTRLTVV.

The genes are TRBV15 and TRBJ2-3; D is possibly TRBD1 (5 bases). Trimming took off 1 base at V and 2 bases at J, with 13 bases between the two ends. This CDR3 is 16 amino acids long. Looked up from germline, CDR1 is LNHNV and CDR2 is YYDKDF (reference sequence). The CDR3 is CATSRGGSRDTDTQYF. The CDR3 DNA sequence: TGTGCCACCAGCAGAGGGGGAAGCAGGGACACAGATACGCAGTATTTT.

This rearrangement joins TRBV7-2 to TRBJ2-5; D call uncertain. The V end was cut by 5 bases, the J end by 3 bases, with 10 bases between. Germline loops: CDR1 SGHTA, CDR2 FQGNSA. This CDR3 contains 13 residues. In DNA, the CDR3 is TGTGCCAGCAGCCCGTGGGCGGAAGAGACCCAGTACTTC. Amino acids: CASSPWAEETQYF. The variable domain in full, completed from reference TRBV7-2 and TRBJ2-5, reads GAGVSQSPSNKVTEKGKDVELRCDPISGHTALYWYRQSLGQGLEFLIYFQGNSAPDKSGLPSDRFSAERTGGSVSTLTIQRTQQEDSAVYLCASSPWAEETQYFGPGTRLLVL.

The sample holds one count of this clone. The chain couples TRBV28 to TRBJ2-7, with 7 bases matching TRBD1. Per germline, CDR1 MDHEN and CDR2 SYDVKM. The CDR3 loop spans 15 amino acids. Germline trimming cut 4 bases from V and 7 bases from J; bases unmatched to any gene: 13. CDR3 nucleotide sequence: TGTGCCAGCAGTTCCCGGCAGGGGGATTCGAGAGAGCAGTACTTC. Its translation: CASSSRQGDSREQYF.

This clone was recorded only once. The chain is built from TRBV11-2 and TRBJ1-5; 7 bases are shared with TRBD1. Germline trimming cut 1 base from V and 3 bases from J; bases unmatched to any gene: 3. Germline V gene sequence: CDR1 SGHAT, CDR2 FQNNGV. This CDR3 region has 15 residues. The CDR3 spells CASSLGTGLNQPQHF. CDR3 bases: TGTGCCAGCAGCTTAGGGACAGGACTCAATCAGCCCCAGCATTTT.

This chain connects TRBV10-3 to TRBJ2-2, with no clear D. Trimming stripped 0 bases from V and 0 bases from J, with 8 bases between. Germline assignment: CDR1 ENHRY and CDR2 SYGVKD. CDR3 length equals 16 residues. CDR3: CAISESWAANTGELFF. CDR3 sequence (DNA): TGTGCCATCAGTGAGTCGTGGGCGGCGAACACCGGGGAGCTGTTTTTT.

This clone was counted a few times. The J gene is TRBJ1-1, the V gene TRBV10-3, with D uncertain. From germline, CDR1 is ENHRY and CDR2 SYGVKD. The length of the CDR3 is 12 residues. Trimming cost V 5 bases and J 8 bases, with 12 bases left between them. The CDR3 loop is CAISLNSGEAFF. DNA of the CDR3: TGTGCCATCAGTCTAAATAGTGGAGAAGCTTTCTTT.

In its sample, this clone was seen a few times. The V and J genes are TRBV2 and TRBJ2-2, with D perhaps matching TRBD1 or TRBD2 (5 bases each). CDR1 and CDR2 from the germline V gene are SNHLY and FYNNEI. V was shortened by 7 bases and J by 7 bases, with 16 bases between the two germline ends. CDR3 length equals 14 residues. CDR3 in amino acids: CASNPREGNGELFF. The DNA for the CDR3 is TGTGCCAGCAACCCCCGAGAGGGGAACGGGGAGCTGTTTTTT. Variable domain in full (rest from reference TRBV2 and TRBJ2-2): EPEVTQTPSHQVTQMGQEVILRCVPISNHLYFYWYRQILGQKVEFLVSFYNNEISEKSEIFDDQFSVERPDGSNFTLKIRSTKLEDSAMYFCASNPREGNGELFFGEGSRLTVL.

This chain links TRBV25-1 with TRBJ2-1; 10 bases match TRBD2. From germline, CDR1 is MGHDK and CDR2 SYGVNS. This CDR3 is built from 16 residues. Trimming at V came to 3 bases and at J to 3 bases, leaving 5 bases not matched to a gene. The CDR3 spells CASSDPSGGRYNEQFF. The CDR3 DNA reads TGTGCCAGCAGTGACCCTAGCGGGGGACGCTACAATGAGCAGTTCTTC.